What follows is one TCR beta chain and its context. The sample originates from a study of shared clonotypes between healthy human individuals. CD8 memory combined CD45RO+ cells with CCR7-negative CD45RA+ TemRA cells. This CDR3 is 15 amino acids long. Germline CDR1 is SGHTA and CDR2 is FQGNSA. V shed 2 bases, J shed 5 bases, and the junction held 6 bases outside the gene matches. At a deep level, the assay was run. Method: immunoSEQ multiplex PCR; TCRdb's copy keeps in-frame clones and lacks some. The data show 650,000 to 700,000 clones, about 92% seen once. Input material: memory CD8+ T cells from PBMCs. The subset was: CD45RO+ cells pooled with CCR7-negative TemRA cells. The receptor was derived from a man aged 18-30 years in good health. Some clones in this sample may be carry-over from other donors' samples. V is TRBV7-2 and J is TRBJ2-5, with 9 bases aligning to TRBD1. This CDR3 is CASSLFGQGPETQYF. In DNA form, the CDR3 reads TGTGCCAGCAGCTTATTCGGACAGGGGCCGGAGACCCAGTACTTC.